The sequence of this T cell receptor (beta chain) was determined in a study of T-cell reconstitution after alpha-beta-depleted transplantation in children. Library preparation (for TCRbeta) was performed with unique molecular identifiers. Via MiXCR, TCRdb re-called the PCR reads, giving one row per CDR3 protein. The data contain about 580,000 distinct CDR3 sequences, around 23% of them singletons. This clonotype was found a few times. The CDR3 sequence is 16 residues long. CDR1 ENHRY and CDR2 SYGVKD come from the germline V gene. V shed 0 bases, J shed 2 bases, and the junction held 5 bases outside the gene matches.

The TCR was taken from a boy under three years old who had a stem cell transplant for acute myeloid leukemia, so the T cells may come from the graft donor. The chain joins TRBV10-3 to TRBJ2-7; TRBD2 agrees at 9 bases. Sequenced here: PBMCs, mostly from graft donor cells, sampled 360 days after TCRalphabeta/CD19-depleted stem cell transplant. DNA for the CDR3: TGTGCCATCAGTGAGTCGTCAGCGGGGGGACCCTACGAGCAGTACTTC. Translated: CAISESSAGGPYEQYF.